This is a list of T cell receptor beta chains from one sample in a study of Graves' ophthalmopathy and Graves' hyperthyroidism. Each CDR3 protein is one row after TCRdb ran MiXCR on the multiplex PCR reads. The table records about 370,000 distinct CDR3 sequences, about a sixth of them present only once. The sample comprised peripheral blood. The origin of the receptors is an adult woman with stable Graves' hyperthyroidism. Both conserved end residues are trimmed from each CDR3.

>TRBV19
ASSMAPRVAGGWTEAF
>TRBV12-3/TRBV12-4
ASSGASRNQPQH
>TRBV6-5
ASIESSNQPQH
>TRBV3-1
ASSPSYLATNTEAF
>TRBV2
ASKGAYTGELF
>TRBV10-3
AIPRGRDTGELF
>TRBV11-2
ASSLDQRVVAKNIQY
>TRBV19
ASIPDLGAGTEAF
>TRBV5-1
ASSGSSEAF
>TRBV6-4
ASSLGRPGYSGNTIY
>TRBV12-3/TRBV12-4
ASSPGTSGFSPYEQY
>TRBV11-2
ASSLLDATQY
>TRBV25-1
ASSGPRGTLVTQY
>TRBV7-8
ASSGGQGAAGNTIY
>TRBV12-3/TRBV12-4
ASSLGPGQGYNQPQH
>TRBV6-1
ASTEDRGDTEAF
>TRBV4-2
ASSPVGMTYEQY
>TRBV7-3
ASSLGTSGQETQY
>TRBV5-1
ASSYEKGNQPQH
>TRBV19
ASSRLPGAETQY
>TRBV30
AWRSGSITGELF
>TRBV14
ASSPRTAGETQY